This T cell receptor (beta chain) was captured in a study of CD8 T cells in Susac syndrome. The authors reverse transcribed roughly 0.5 to 1 ug RNA with random hexamers. TCRdb fed the immunoSEQ multiplex PCR reads into MiXCR, producing one record per CDR3 protein. The sample shows about 120,000 distinct CDR3 sequences, roughly 92% of them seen only once. CD8+ and CD4+ T cells were negatively isolated; TEMRA cells were FACS-enriched. The germline V gene encodes CDR1 DFQATT and CDR2 SNEGSKA (reference sequence). The CDR3 runs 12 residues. Between the trimmed V and J ends, which lost 3 bases and 3 bases, there was a span of 7 bases.

The rearrangement joins TRBV20-1 to TRBJ2-3; D ambiguous. Sequencing was done on a sample of CD8+ T cells from PBMCs. The sequence was collected from a human donor in good health. CDR3: CSARRPTDTQYF. CDR3 sequence (DNA): TGCAGTGCTAGGCGACCAACAGATACGCAGTATTTT.